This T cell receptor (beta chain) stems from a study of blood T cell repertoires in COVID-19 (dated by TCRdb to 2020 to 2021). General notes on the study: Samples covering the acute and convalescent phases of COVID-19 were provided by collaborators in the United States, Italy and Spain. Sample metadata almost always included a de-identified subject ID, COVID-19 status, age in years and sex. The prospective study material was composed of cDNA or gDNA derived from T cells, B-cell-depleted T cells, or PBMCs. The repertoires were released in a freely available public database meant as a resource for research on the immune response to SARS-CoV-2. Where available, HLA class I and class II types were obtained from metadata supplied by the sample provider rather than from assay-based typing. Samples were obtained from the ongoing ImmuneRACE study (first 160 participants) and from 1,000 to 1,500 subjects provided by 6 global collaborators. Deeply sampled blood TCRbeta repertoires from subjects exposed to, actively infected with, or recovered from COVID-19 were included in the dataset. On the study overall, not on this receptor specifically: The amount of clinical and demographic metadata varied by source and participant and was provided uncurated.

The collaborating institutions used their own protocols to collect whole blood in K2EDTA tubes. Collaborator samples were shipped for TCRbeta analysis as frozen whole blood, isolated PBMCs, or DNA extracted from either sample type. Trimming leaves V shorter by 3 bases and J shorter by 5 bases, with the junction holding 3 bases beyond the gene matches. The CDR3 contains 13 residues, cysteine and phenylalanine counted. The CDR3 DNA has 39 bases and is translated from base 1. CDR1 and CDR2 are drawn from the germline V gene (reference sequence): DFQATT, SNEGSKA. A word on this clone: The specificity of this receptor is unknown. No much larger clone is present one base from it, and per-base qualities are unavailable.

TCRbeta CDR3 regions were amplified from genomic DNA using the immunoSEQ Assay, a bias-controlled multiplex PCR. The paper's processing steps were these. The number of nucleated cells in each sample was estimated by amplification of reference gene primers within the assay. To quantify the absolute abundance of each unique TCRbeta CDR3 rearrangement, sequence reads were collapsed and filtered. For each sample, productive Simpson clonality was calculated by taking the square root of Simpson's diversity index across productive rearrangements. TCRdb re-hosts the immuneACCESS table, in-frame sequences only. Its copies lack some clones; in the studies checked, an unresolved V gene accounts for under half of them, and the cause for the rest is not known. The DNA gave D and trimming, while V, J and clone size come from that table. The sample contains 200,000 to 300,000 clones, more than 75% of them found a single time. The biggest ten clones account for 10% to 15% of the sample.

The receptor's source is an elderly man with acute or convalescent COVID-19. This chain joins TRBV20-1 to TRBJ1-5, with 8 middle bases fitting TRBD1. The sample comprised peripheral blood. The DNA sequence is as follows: TGCAGTGCTAGTTCAGGGGGCGATCAGCCCCAGCATTTT. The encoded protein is CSASSGGDQPQHF.